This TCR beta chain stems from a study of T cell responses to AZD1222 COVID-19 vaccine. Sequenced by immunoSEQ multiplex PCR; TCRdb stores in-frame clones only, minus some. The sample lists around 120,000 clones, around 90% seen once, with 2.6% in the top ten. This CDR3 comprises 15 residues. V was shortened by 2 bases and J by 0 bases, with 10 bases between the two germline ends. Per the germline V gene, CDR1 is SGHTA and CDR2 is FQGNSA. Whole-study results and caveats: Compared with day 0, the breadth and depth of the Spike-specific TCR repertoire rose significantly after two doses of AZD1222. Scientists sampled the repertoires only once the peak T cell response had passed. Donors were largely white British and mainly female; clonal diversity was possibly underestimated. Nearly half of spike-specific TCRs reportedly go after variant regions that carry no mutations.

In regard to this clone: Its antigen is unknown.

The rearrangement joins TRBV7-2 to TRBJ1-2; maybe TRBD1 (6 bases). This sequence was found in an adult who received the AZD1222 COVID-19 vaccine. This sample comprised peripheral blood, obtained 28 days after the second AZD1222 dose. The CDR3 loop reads CASSLRDTANYGYTF. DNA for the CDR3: TGTGCCAGCAGCTTAAGGGACACGGCTAACTATGGCTACACCTTC.